Below, 14 T cell receptor beta chains from the same sample are listed, as sequenced in a study of early T cells in non-severe SARS-CoV-2 infection. TCRdb analysed the 5' RACE reads with MiXCR anew, one entry per CDR3 protein. The repertoire holds 65,000 to 75,000 distinct CDR3 sequences, with around a tenth as singletons. The source material was whole blood. The receptors originated from an adult who was a healthcare worker with PCR-confirmed SARS-CoV-2 infection or an uninfected control (not recorded which).

This chain connects TRBV7-2 to TRBJ2-7, with a tentative D call TRBD1 (6 bases). There are 17 residues in the CDR3. V was cut by 5 bases and J by 0 bases, with 20 bases left in between. CDR1 is SGHTA, CDR2 FQGNSA, per germline. DNA of the CDR3: TGTGCCAGCAGCCATGGTAGGGGGTCCCGATTCTCCTACGAGCAGTACTTC. Amino acid sequence: CASSHGRGSRFSYEQYF.

This clonotype was found many times. The V and J genes are TRBV3-1 and TRBJ1-5; D possibly corresponds to TRBD1 (5 bases). The germline V gene encodes CDR1 LGHDT and CDR2 YNNKEL (reference sequence). V was trimmed by 8 bases and J by 1 base, leaving 15 bases between them. CDR3 size: 15 residues. CDR3 nucleotide sequence: TGTGCCAGCGGGACGGGTGGCGCGAGCAATCAGCCCCAGCATTTT. Translated: CASGTGGASNQPQHF.

This clonotype has ten or more counts. This chain connects TRBV18 to TRBJ2-1; either TRBD1 or TRBD2 may supply D (5 bases each). The germline V and J ends were trimmed by 3 bases and 7 bases, with 25 bases remaining between them. The CDR3 length is 18 residues. Germline V gene sequence: CDR1 KGHSH, CDR2 LQKENI. CDR3 loop: CASSPSTQRDLSLNEQFF. The CDR3 region has the DNA TGTGCCAGCTCACCCTCAACCCAGAGGGACCTTTCCCTAAATGAGCAGTTCTTC.

This clonotype occurred many times. V usage is TRBV20-1 and J usage is TRBJ2-7; 11 bases fit TRBD2. Unmatched junction bases numbered 1, after V lost 3 bases and J lost 3 bases. This CDR3 is 13 amino acids long. Germline V lookup: CDR1 DFQATT, CDR2 SNEGSKA (reference sequence). CDR3 protein: CSARGTSGYEQYF. CDR3 coding DNA: TGCAGTGCTAGGGGGACTAGCGGCTACGAGCAGTACTTC.

This clonotype was seen many times. The genes are TRBV27 and TRBJ2-7; D call uncertain. Germline V CDR1 and CDR2: MNHEY, SMNVEV (reference sequence). The CDR3 is made up of 13 amino acids. The ends were cut back, 6 bases at V and 0 bases at J, with 9 bases in the middle. CDR3 sequence reads: CASSHRPSYEQYF. CDR3 coding DNA: TGTGCCAGCAGCCACCGCCCCTCCTACGAGCAGTACTTC.

This clonotype was counted at least ten times. The rearrangement uses TRBV5-4 and TRBJ2-7; no clear D gene. There are 12 residues in the CDR3. Germline V lookup: CDR1 SGHNT, CDR2 YYREEE (reference sequence). Between the trimmed V and J ends, which lost 4 bases and 6 bases, there was a span of 11 bases. As DNA, the CDR3 is TGTGCCAGCAGCGAGGATTCTGTCGAGCAGTACTTC. It is translated as CASSEDSVEQYF.

The chain recombines TRBV12-3 or TRBV12-4 with TRBJ2-7; 9 bases agree with TRBD1. This CDR3 region has 14 residues. J was trimmed by 5 bases and V by 3 bases; bases with no gene match: 5. The CDR3 loop is CASSFRDRAHEQYF. The DNA of the CDR3 is TGTGCCAGCAGTTTCCGGGACAGGGCCCACGAGCAGTACTTC.

The V and J genes are TRBV5-4 and TRBJ1-1, with D perhaps matching TRBD1 (5 bases). This CDR3 has 16 amino acids. V shed 0 bases and J shed 1 base, with 13 bases lying between them. Per germline, CDR1 SGHNT and CDR2 YYREEE (reference sequence). The CDR3 loop reads CASSLGGVRRNTEAFF. The CDR3 DNA reads TGTGCCAGCAGCTTGGGAGGGGTAAGAAGGAACACTGAAGCTTTCTTT. The whole variable domain, remainder taken from reference TRBV5-4 and TRBJ1-1, is ETGVTQSPTHLIKTRGQQVTLRCSSQSGHNTVSWYQQALGQGPQFIFQYYREEENGRGNFPPRFSGLQFPNYSSELNVNALELDDSALYLCASSLGGVRRNTEAFFGQGTRLTVV.

This clonotype was counted between two and nine times. J is TRBJ1-4 and V is TRBV7-9, with D possibly TRBD1 on 5 matching bases. V gave up 5 bases and J gave up 3 bases, with 16 bases separating them. CDR3 length: 16 amino acids. Germline assignment: CDR1 SEHNR and CDR2 FQNEAQ (reference sequence). For the CDR3, the DNA is TGTGCCAGCAGCCCATCATACGGGACGTCTAATGAAAAACTGTTTTTT. Protein product: CASSPSYGTSNEKLFF.

At least ten counts were recorded for this clonotype. The CDR3 region is CASSPGTGYSPLHF. CDR3 bases: TGTGCCAGCAGCCCTGGGACAGGGTATTCACCCCTCCACTTT. The chain uses TRBV3-1 and TRBJ1-6, with TRBD1 matching 9 bases. J was trimmed by 8 bases and V by 4 bases; bases with no gene match: 3. Germline V lookup: CDR1 LGHDT, CDR2 YNNKEL (reference sequence). This CDR3 is 14 amino acids long.

In this sample, this clonotype turned up a few times. The V and J genes are TRBV7-8 and TRBJ2-3; 8 positions agree with TRBD1. CDR1 SGHVS and CDR2 FQNEAQ come from the germline V gene. This CDR3 contains 15 residues. Trimming removed 5 bases from V and 3 bases from J; junction bases left unmatched: 7. CDR3 protein: CASSAQGGRTDTQYF. The CDR3 DNA reads as TGTGCCAGCAGCGCACAGGGGGGACGGACAGATACGCAGTATTTT.

This clonotype has ten or more counts. The chain joins TRBV29-1 to TRBJ1-1; TRBD1 agrees at 10 bases. The V and J ends lost 4 bases and 1 base, in that order; junction bases with no gene match: 3. Germline loops: CDR1 SQVTM, CDR2 ANQGSEA. CDR3 size: 14 residues. The CDR3 DNA reads as TGCAGCGTTGCCTGGGACAGGGGGAACACTGAAGCTTTCTTT. This translates into CSVAWDRGNTEAFF. The full variable domain, rest sourced from reference TRBV29-1 and TRBJ1-1, is SAVISQKPSRDICQRGTSLTIQCQVDSQVTMMFWYRQQPGQSLTLIATANQGSEATYESGFVIDKFPISRPNLTFSTLTVSNMSPEDSSIYLCSVAWDRGNTEAFFGQGTRLTVV.

This clonotype was seen ten or more times. This chain joins TRBV7-2 and TRBJ2-2; no clear D. Trimming removed 5 bases from V and 6 bases from J, with 10 bases in between. Germline-derived CDR1 and CDR2 are SGHTA and FQGNSA. CDR3 size: 13 residues. The chain's CDR3 is CASSGSRPGELFF. As DNA, the CDR3 is TGTGCCAGCAGCGGTAGTAGGCCCGGGGAGCTGTTTTTT.

The chain recombines TRBV5-4 with TRBJ2-3; 8 positions agree with TRBD2. From germline, CDR1 is SGHNT and CDR2 YYREEE (reference sequence). The CDR3 is made up of 15 amino acids. J gave up 0 bases and V 6 bases, and 6 bases lay outside the gene matches. As DNA, the CDR3 is TGTGCCAGCACCCCCCGGGAGGGTAGCACAGATACGCAGTATTTT. The encoded protein is CASTPREGSTDTQYF.